A selection of T cell receptor beta chains follows, all from one sample in a study of PD-L1 blockade in urothelial cancer. Profiling relied on immunoSEQ multiplex PCR, and the TCRdb table lists in-frame clones only, not all of them. The sample carries roughly 77,000 clones, roughly 84% recorded once. This sample comprised PBMCs, obtained around atezolizumab (anti-PD-L1) treatment. The source is a woman in her sixties or seventies with urothelial cancer. CDR3s include the opening cysteine and the closing phenylalanine or tryptophan. A D gene is named only where the DNA matches it firmly. Expanded clones are given a class, and other clones once, few, many or no size at all.

v_call	j_call	clone_size	d_call	cdr3_nt	cdr3_aa
TRBV7-8	TRBJ1-1	NA	NA	TGTGCCAGCAGTGTTAGCGCTGCGCCTGAAGCTTTCTTT	CASSVSAAPEAFF
TRBV5-1	TRBJ1-2	NA	NA	TGCGCCAGCAGCTGGGAGAGTGGGTTAGGGGGCTACACCTTC	CASSWESGLGGYTF
TRBV5-1	TRBJ2-7	once	NA	TGCGCCAGCAGCTTGGCAGTAGAGGCTACCTACGAGCAGTACTTC	CASSLAVEATYEQYF
TRBV11-2	TRBJ1-3	NA	NA	TGTGCCAGCAGCTTAAGGGGGTCGACCGAATACTCTGGAAACACCATATATTTT	CASSLRGSTEYSGNTIYF
TRBV9	TRBJ1-2	NA	NA	TGTGCCAGCAGCTTGGATTACAGGGAGTCCTATGGCTACACCTTC	CASSLDYRESYGYTF
TRBV27	TRBJ2-5	NA	NA	TGTGCCAGCAGGAGGAGGGCCGGGGAGACCCAGTACTTC	CASRRRAGETQYF
TRBV6-5	TRBJ1-2	NA	NA	TGTGCCAGCAGTTACGACAGGATCTATGGCTACACCTTC	CASSYDRIYGYTF
TRBV15	TRBJ2-6	NA	TRBD1	TGTGCCACCAGCAGAGGACAGGGGAGATCTGGGGCCAACGTCCTGACTTTC	CATSRGQGRSGANVLTF
TRBV5-8	TRBJ2-1	large	TRBD2	TGTGCCAGCAGCTTAGCTAGCGGAACTTACAATGAGCAGTTCTTC	CASSLASGTYNEQFF
TRBV19	TRBJ2-1	NA	TRBD2	TGTGCCAGTAGGGGCGTCGGGAGGGCCGGGGGAGGGAGCTCCTACAATGAGCAGTTCTTC	CASRGVGRAGGGSSYNEQFF
TRBV30	TRBJ1-5	NA	NA	TGTGCCTGGAGTGCGACACCAAATCAGCCCCAGCATTTT	CAWSATPNQPQHF
TRBV29-1	TRBJ2-3	NA	TRBD2	TGCAGCATAGCGGGAGAATCAGATACGCAGTATTTT	CSIAGESDTQYF
TRBV9	TRBJ1-6	NA	NA	TGTGCCAGCAGCGTAGGGTTCCAGGGGCGCTCACCCCTCCACTTT	CASSVGFQGRSPLHF
TRBV6-1	TRBJ1-6	few	TRBD1	TGTGCCAGCAGTGAGCCGGGACAGGGAAGGACACCCCTCCACTTT	CASSEPGQGRTPLHF
TRBV2	TRBJ2-5	NA	TRBD2	TGTGCCAGCAGTCCTCGGGTAGCGGGGCAAGAGACCCAGTACTTC	CASSPRVAGQETQYF
TRBV6-1	TRBJ2-3	NA	NA	TGTGCCAGCAGTGAAGGGGAACTAGTGCCAAGGTATTTT	CASSEGELVPRYF
TRBV10-2	TRBJ1-5	few	TRBD1	TGCGCCAGCAGTGACCCGGGGACAGGGGGTCAGCCCCAGCATTTT	CASSDPGTGGQPQHF
TRBV10-3	TRBJ2-7	NA	TRBD2	TGTGCCATCAGTGAGGGCCCAGCGGGGGCCTACGAGCAGTACTTC	CAISEGPAGAYEQYF
TRBV4-3	TRBJ2-2	NA	TRBD2	TGCGCCAGCAGCCACAAAGGGCGGGGGTCCGGCGGGGAGCTGTTTTTT	CASSHKGRGSGGELFF
TRBV2	TRBJ1-5	NA	TRBD1	TGTGCCAGCGGATTATTGGACAGGAATCAGCCCCAGCATTTT	CASGLLDRNQPQHF
TRBV4-1	TRBJ1-2	NA	TRBD1	TGCGCCAGCAGCCAACCGGGACAGGGATTCTATGGCTACACCTTC	CASSQPGQGFYGYTF
TRBV5-1	TRBJ2-3	NA	NA	TGCGCCAGCAGCTTGGCCGTAGATAGCACAGATACGCAGTATTTT	CASSLAVDSTDTQYF
TRBV10-2	TRBJ1-1	NA	NA	TGCGCCAGCAGTCAGACGGGACACGTAGCTTTCTTT	CASSQTGHVAFF
TRBV11-3	TRBJ2-3	NA	TRBD2	TGTGCCAGCAGCTTAGGGAAGCGGGAGGGCTCTGGCACAGATACGCAGTATTTT	CASSLGKREGSGTDTQYF
TRBV4-3	TRBJ2-7	NA	NA	TGCGCCAGCAGCCAAGATCGAACTCTGGTCTACGAGCAGTACTTC	CASSQDRTLVYEQYF
TRBV7-9	TRBJ2-3	NA	NA	TGTGCCAGCAGCTGGGGACTCGACGAGTATTTT	CASSWGLDEYF
TRBV2	TRBJ1-3	NA	NA	TGTGCCAGCAAGTATGATAAGACCCCGGGGGGCTCCACGGGAAACACCATATATTTT	CASKYDKTPGGSTGNTIYF
TRBV18	TRBJ1-1	NA	NA	TGTGCCAGCTCCCAACGCGACAGTTACATGAACACTGAAGCTTTCTTT	CASSQRDSYMNTEAFF
TRBV5-1	TRBJ1-4	NA	TRBD1	TGCGCCAGCAGCCACCGGGACAGATATCGGAGGAATGAAAAACTGTTTTTT	CASSHRDRYRRNEKLFF
TRBV13	TRBJ2-7	NA	NA	TGTGCCAGCAGCTCGCTTGCGGACTACTTATACGAGCAGTACTTC	CASSSLADYLYEQYF
TRBV30	TRBJ2-7	NA	NA	TGTGCCTGGAGTCGCCCCAGGGACTCCTACGAGCAGTACTTC	CAWSRPRDSYEQYF
TRBV4-1	TRBJ2-7	NA	TRBD1	TGCGCCAGCAGCCCCGGACAGGGTTACTCCTACGAGCAGTACTTC	CASSPGQGYSYEQYF
TRBV4-1	TRBJ2-2	NA	TRBD2	TGCGCCAGCAGCCAGGCCAGACTAGCGGGAGTGATCGGGGAGCTGTTTTTT	CASSQARLAGVIGELFF